The 27 T cell receptor beta chains reported below all come from one sample, sequenced in a study of response to subunit inactivated influenza vaccine. Via MiXCR, TCRdb re-called the RT-PCR reads, giving one row per CDR3 protein. This sample yields about 500,000 distinct CDR3 sequences, of which 16% are seen a single time; approximately 3% belongs to the top ten. The sample here was CD4+ T cells sorted from PBMCs, taken about 24 months after vaccination. The receptors come from a man aged 50 to 69 who received an inactivated influenza vaccine.

This clonotype was picked up a small number of times. The chain employs TRBV20-1 and TRBJ1-1; D possibly corresponds to TRBD1 (5 bases). The CDR3 totals 14 residues. Germline CDR1 and CDR2: DFQATT and SNEGSKA (reference sequence). V lost 1 base to trimming and J lost 6 bases, with 15 bases between them. In DNA, the CDR3 is TGCAGTGCTAGAGTACCCGTTGGGGGACCTGAAGCTTTCTTT. This translates into CSARVPVGGPEAFF.

A few counts support this clonotype. The chain links TRBV2 to TRBJ1-4; TRBD1 matches 7 bases. J lost 7 bases, V lost 6 bases, and 14 bases had no gene match. The CDR3 has 16 residues. Germline values: CDR1 SNHLY, CDR2 FYNNEI. The CDR3 coding sequence is TGTGCCAGCAGGGAACTAGACAGGGCCGGCGGTGAAAAACTGTTTTTT. Amino acid sequence: CASRELDRAGGEKLFF. Filled out from reference TRBV2 and TRBJ1-4, the complete variable domain reads EPEVTQTPSHQVTQMGQEVILRCVPISNHLYFYWYRQILGQKVEFLVSFYNNEISEKSEIFDDQFSVERPDGSNFTLKIRSTKLEDSAMYFCASRELDRAGGEKLFFGSGTQLSVL.

This clonotype turned up a few times. This chain connects TRBV5-1 to TRBJ1-2; D remains unclear. In germline, CDR1 is SGHRS, CDR2 YFSETQ. This CDR3 region has 13 residues. Trimming pared 0 bases from V and 4 bases from J, leaving 7 bases between. The CDR3 loop is CASSLDSLYGYTF. As DNA, the CDR3 is TGCGCCAGCAGCTTGGACAGTCTCTATGGCTACACCTTC.

This clonotype was observed a few times. V gene TRBV12-3 or TRBV12-4 combines with J gene TRBJ2-3, with a weak D call TRBD1 (6 bases). V lost 5 bases and J lost 4, with 13 bases in between. The CDR3 consists of 14 residues. The CDR3 DNA reads as TGTGCCAGCAGTCGGGACATAGTATCAGATACGCAGTATTTT. It yields the protein CASSRDIVSDTQYF.

This rearrangement joins TRBV20-1 to TRBJ2-5; D is perhaps TRBD1 (5 bases). Germline CDR1 is DFQATT and CDR2 is SNEGSKA (reference sequence). Trimming took 6 bases from V and 5 from J, leaving 16 bases between them. CDR3 length equals 13 residues. Here the CDR3 reads CSAPPRQGETQYF. CDR3 bases: TGCAGTGCCCCGCCTCGTCAGGGTGAGACCCAGTACTTC.

The rearrangement uses TRBV10-1 and TRBJ2-3; TRBD2 aligns across 8 bases. The CDR3 is made up of 15 amino acids. Per germline, CDR1 WNHNN and CDR2 SYGVQD (reference sequence). V trimming: 4 bases; J trimming: 3 bases; junction bases outside the gene matches: 6. The CDR3 DNA reads TGCGCCAGCAGTGTTTTAGCGGGGATTACAGATACGCAGTATTTT. As protein: CASSVLAGITDTQYF.

This clonotype was recorded at least ten times. The chain is built from TRBV3-1 and TRBJ2-7, with D unresolved. Germline V gene data show CDR1 as LGHDT and CDR2 as YNNKEL (reference sequence). V was pared by 1 base and J by 5 bases, with 3 bases between. The CDR3 totals 11 residues. CDR3 protein: CASSQVDEQYF. The CDR3 DNA is TGTGCCAGCAGCCAAGTTGACGAGCAGTACTTC.

The table lists this clonotype with a few counts. The chain joins TRBV20-1 to TRBJ1-2; TRBD1 is a possible D gene (5 bases). Germline V gene sequence: CDR1 DFQATT, CDR2 SNEGSKA (reference sequence). V was pared by 1 base and J by 4 bases, with 13 bases between. This CDR3 spans 14 amino acids. The CDR3 sequence: CSARAIDRRYGYTF. DNA of the CDR3: TGCAGTGCTAGAGCCATAGACAGACGCTATGGCTACACCTTC.

V gene TRBV3-1 combines with J gene TRBJ2-5; D not resolved. This CDR3 is 15 amino acids long. Deletions cut 0 bases from V and 6 bases from J, with 14 bases between. Per germline, CDR1 LGHDT and CDR2 YNNKEL (reference sequence). In DNA, the CDR3 is TGTGCCAGCAGCCAAGAGGGAATACGCTTAAAGACCCAGTACTTC. This sequence encodes CASSQEGIRLKTQYF.

This clonotype was found many times. The chain is built from TRBV20-1 and TRBJ2-3; the D gene is possibly TRBD2 (6 bases). CDR1 is DFQATT and CDR2 is SNEGSKA in the germline V gene (reference sequence). The length of the CDR3 is 14 residues. Trimming took 4 bases from V and 0 from J, leaving 11 bases between them. CDR3 sequence (DNA): TGCAGTGCTAATTCGGCGGGGAGCACAGATACGCAGTATTTT. Amino acid sequence: CSANSAGSTDTQYF.

A few counts support this clonotype. This chain connects TRBV4-3 to TRBJ2-1, with a possible D match to TRBD2 (6 bases). CDR1 is LGHNA, CDR2 YSLEER, per germline. The CDR3 is made up of 14 amino acids. Deletions cut 5 bases from V and 3 bases from J, with 11 bases between. The CDR3 loop reads CASSSRGNYNEQFF. CDR3 nucleotide sequence: TGCGCCAGCAGCTCCCGGGGGAACTACAATGAGCAGTTCTTC.

This clonotype was found many times. The chain combines TRBV5-1 with TRBJ2-5; D unresolved. The V end was cut by 0 bases, the J end by 2 bases, with 5 bases between. This CDR3 spans 13 amino acids. Germline assignment: CDR1 SGHRS and CDR2 YFSETQ. The CDR3 sequence is CASSLGRQETQYF. DNA of the CDR3: TGCGCCAGCAGCTTGGGACGGCAAGAGACCCAGTACTTC.

This clonotype was seen a handful of times. This chain joins TRBV4-2 and TRBJ2-7, with D perhaps matching TRBD1 or TRBD2 (5 bases each). Deletions cut 2 bases from V and 1 base from J, with 15 bases between. CDR3 size: 16 residues. The germline gives CDR1 LGHNA, CDR2 YNFKEQ. CDR3 in DNA: TGTGCCAGCAGCCAACTACCCGGGACGGGTTCCTACGAGCAGTACTTC. This encodes CASSQLPGTGSYEQYF.

V and J are TRBV4-1 and TRBJ2-5; the D gene could be TRBD1 or TRBD2 (6 bases each). The CDR3 runs to 16 residues. Trimming stripped 0 bases from V and 3 bases from J, with 14 bases between. Germline CDR1 is MGHRA and CDR2 is YSYEKL. The CDR3 bases are TGCGCCAGCAGCCAAGATAGGAGGGGGACAAAAGAGACCCAGTACTTC. It is translated as CASSQDRRGTKETQYF.

This chain joins TRBV20-1 and TRBJ2-1; D gene ambiguous. CDR3 size: 12 residues. Germline CDR1 is DFQATT and CDR2 is SNEGSKA (reference sequence). V was trimmed by 6 bases and J by 7 bases, leaving 13 bases between them. The CDR3 spells CSASTDLNEQFF. In DNA form, the CDR3 reads TGCAGTGCCTCAACCGATTTGAATGAGCAGTTCTTC.

DNA for the CDR3: TGCAGCGTTGAAGAGAACTACAATGAGCAGTTCTTC. Translating gives CSVEENYNEQFF. The chain is built from TRBV29-1 and TRBJ2-1, with no clear D. CDR3 length: 12 amino acids. Germline V gene lookup returns CDR1 SQVTM and CDR2 ANQGSEA. The V end lost 0 bases, the J end lost 3 bases, and 3 bases lay between the germline ends.

There are many counts of this clonotype. The genes are TRBV18 and TRBJ2-5; 7 bases are a match to TRBD1. J was trimmed by 1 base and V by 3 bases; bases with no gene match: 8. Germline CDR1 is KGHSH and CDR2 is LQKENI. The CDR3 spans 16 residues. The CDR3 is CASSPNRGQPQETQYF. CDR3 nucleotides: TGTGCCAGCTCACCCAACAGGGGTCAGCCCCAAGAGACCCAGTACTTC.

This clonotype was found many times. The chain carries TRBV5-1 and TRBJ2-1, with D perhaps matching TRBD2 (5 bases). The CDR3 spans 15 residues. V lost 5 bases and J 1 base, leaving 13 bases between the germline ends. Germline V gene sequence: CDR1 SGHRS, CDR2 YFSETQ. Written as DNA, the CDR3 is TGCGCCAGCAGGAAAACTAGTGAGTCCTACAATGAGCAGTTCTTC. This codes for CASRKTSESYNEQFF.

This clonotype was picked up a small number of times. CDR3 sequence: CASSQRPGTDNEQFF. DNA for the CDR3: TGTGCCAGCAGTCAACGACCGGGCACAGACAATGAGCAGTTCTTC. The chain couples TRBV12-3 or TRBV12-4 to TRBJ2-1, with D hard to call. The CDR3 totals 15 residues. V was trimmed by 5 bases and J by 5 bases, leaving 16 bases between them.

The chain links TRBV18 to TRBJ2-1; 7 bases line up with TRBD2. Germline V gene lookup returns CDR1 KGHSH and CDR2 LQKENI. The CDR3 loop spans 16 amino acids. The V segment lost 1 base and the J segment 6 bases; nucleotides outside the gene matches: 9. For the CDR3, the DNA is TGTGCCAGCTCACCACTTCCTAGCGGAGGACTCAATGAGCAGTTCTTC. Translated, it gives CASSPLPSGGLNEQFF.

This clonotype was picked up many times. The chain joins TRBV20-1 to TRBJ1-5, with TRBD1 matching over 7 bases. This CDR3 comprises 12 residues. J lost 7 bases, V lost 6 bases, and 6 bases had no gene match. Germline V gene lookup returns CDR1 DFQATT and CDR2 SNEGSKA (reference sequence). CDR3 region: CSARDRGQPQHF. In DNA form, the CDR3 reads TGCAGTGCAAGGGACAGAGGGCAGCCCCAGCATTTT.

CDR3 sequence reads: CASSFTGETGELFF. CDR3 coding DNA: TGCGCCAGCAGCTTCACAGGAGAGACCGGGGAGCTGTTTTTT. The V call is TRBV5-1, the J call TRBJ2-2; D may be TRBD1 (5 bases). Germline V gene data show CDR1 as SGHRS and CDR2 as YFSETQ. V was clipped by 2 bases and J by 5 bases, with 10 bases between them. The CDR3 runs 14 residues.

The CDR3, as DNA: TGTGCCAGTTCCAGGGGATACACAGATACGCAGTATTTT. It codes for CASSRGYTDTQYF. V is TRBV28 and J is TRBJ2-3; D possibly corresponds to TRBD1 (6 bases). The CDR3 contains 13 residues. V was trimmed by 9 bases and J by 2 bases, leaving 12 bases between them. From germline, CDR1 is MDHEN and CDR2 SYDVKM.

The CDR3 bases are TGTGCCAGCAGCTTAGAACAATTCGGGGAGCTGTTTTTT. Its translation is CASSLEQFGELFF. The rearrangement links TRBV7-2 to TRBJ2-2; D unresolved. With 1 base removed from V and 7 bases from J, the gap between germline ends came to 7 bases. CDR3 size: 13 residues. CDR1 and CDR2 (germline): SGHTA, FQGNSA.

This clonotype was picked up a small number of times. The gene calls are TRBV2 and TRBJ2-7; D might be TRBD2 (5 bases). Germline V gives CDR1 SNHLY, CDR2 FYNNEI. The CDR3 is 15 amino acids. With 2 bases removed from V and 4 bases from J, the gap between germline ends came to 15 bases. CDR3 in DNA: TGTGCCAGCAGTGAAAGGACTCGAAGCTTATACGAGCAGTACTTC. Protein product: CASSERTRSLYEQYF.

This clonotype has just a few counts. The gene calls are TRBV12-3 or TRBV12-4 and TRBJ2-2; 8 positions match TRBD1. The V segment lost 7 bases and the J segment 5 bases; nucleotides outside the gene matches: 6. This CDR3 region has 14 residues. Written as DNA, the CDR3 is TGTGCCAGCACCGGGACAGGTTTAACCGGGGAGCTGTTTTTT. Its protein is CASTGTGLTGELFF.

This clonotype came up many times. The chain is built from TRBV9 and TRBJ2-5; 9 nucleotides line up with TRBD2. V shed 3 bases and J 5 bases; nucleotides not matched to a gene: 5. The length of the CDR3 is 14 residues. Germline V gene lookup returns CDR1 SGDLS and CDR2 YYNGEE. For the CDR3, the DNA is TGTGCCAGCAGCGCGACTAGCGGCGGGGAGACCCAGTACTTC. It yields the protein CASSATSGGETQYF.